This passage covers 8 T cell receptor beta chains from one sample sequenced in a study of blood T cell repertoires in COVID-19. TCRdb keeps only in-frame clones here, not all; method: immunoSEQ multiplex PCR. The sample shows around 180,000 clones, about 87% of them seen only once. Sequencing was carried out using peripheral blood. These TCRs come from a woman between 25 and 40 years old with acute or convalescent COVID-19.

The rearrangement joins TRBV4-2 to TRBJ1-4; D call uncertain. The CDR3 spans 16 residues. Trimming pared 1 base from V and 3 bases from J, leaving 12 bases between. Germline V lookup: CDR1 LGHNA, CDR2 YNFKEQ. The CDR3 nucleotides are TGTGCCAGCAGCCAAGTGGTCCGAGAGTCTAATGAAAAACTGTTTTTT. Protein: CASSQVVRESNEKLFF.

The chain combines TRBV28 with TRBJ1-5; tentative D call: TRBD1 (6 bases). The V end was cut by 6 bases, the J end by 1 base, with 16 bases between. The CDR3 has 16 residues. The V gene's germline CDR1 is MDHEN and CDR2 SYDVKM. The CDR3 protein is CASSRDRSGSNQPQHF. CDR3 DNA: TGTGCCAGCAGCCGAGACAGGTCTGGAAGCAATCAGCCCCAGCATTTT.

This clone was seen only once. J is TRBJ1-4 and V is TRBV3-1 (or the pseudogene TRBV3-2); 8 nucleotides align to TRBD1. This CDR3 is 16 amino acids long. V dropped 4 bases and J dropped 7; count of bases not matched to a gene: 11. Germline V gives CDR1 LGHDT, CDR2 YNNKEL (reference sequence). This chain's CDR3 is CASSPRVGQEIEKLFF. The CDR3 nucleotides read TGTGCCAGCAGCCCACGAGTGGGACAGGAGATTGAAAAACTGTTTTTT.

The chain employs TRBV10-1 and TRBJ1-6, with D tentatively TRBD1 (5 bases). Between the trimmed V and J ends, which lost 8 bases and 8 bases, there was a span of 19 bases. The CDR3 extends over 15 amino acids. Germline V gene lookup returns CDR1 WNHNN and CDR2 SYGVQD (reference sequence). The CDR3 loop reads CASGSLSDRDSPLHF. The DNA of the CDR3 is TGCGCCAGCGGGTCATTGAGCGACAGAGATTCACCCCTCCACTTT.

The chain recombines TRBV28 with TRBJ2-3; D remains ambiguous. The V and J ends lost 1 base and 7 bases respectively, with 9 bases between them. CDR1 is MDHEN and CDR2 is SYDVKM in the germline V gene. The CDR3 totals 13 residues. The CDR3, as DNA: TGTGCCAGCAGTTTATCAGCTAGGAATACGCAGTATTTT. The encoded protein is CASSLSARNTQYF.

The chain joins TRBV2 to TRBJ2-7; perhaps TRBD1 as D (6 bases). The V gene's germline CDR1 is SNHLY and CDR2 FYNNEI. CDR3 length: 14 residues. The V end lost 3 bases, the J end lost 1 base, and 10 bases lay between the germline ends. CDR3 residues: CASSDRTDSYEQYF. The CDR3 nucleotides read TGTGCCAGCAGTGACAGGACAGATTCCTACGAGCAGTACTTC.

The rearrangement joins TRBV27 to TRBJ1-3, with D unclear. The CDR3 is made up of 13 amino acids. The V and J ends lost 6 bases and 2 bases respectively, with 8 bases between them. CDR1 and CDR2 (germline): MNHEY, SMNVEV (reference sequence). The CDR3 DNA follows: TGTGCCAGCAGGAGGGCCGCTGGAAACACCATATATTTT. Its protein is CASRRAAGNTIYF.

J is TRBJ2-5 and V is TRBV27; perhaps TRBD2 as D (6 bases). The germline CDR1 and CDR2 sequences are MNHEY and SMNVEV (reference sequence). The CDR3 totals 13 residues. V dropped 7 bases and J dropped 3 bases, with 12 bases sitting between them. The CDR3 DNA reads TGTGCCAGCATGGTAGGCGGGGAAGAGACCCAGTACTTC. Amino acid sequence: CASMVGGEETQYF.